The sequence of this T cell receptor (beta chain) was determined in a study of vaccination and CD4 T cells after COVID-19. Study overall: Typically, post-vaccine samples were obtained a median approximately 74 days after dose two, within a range of 14 to 241. Findings and caveats of the study: In convalescent patients, 304 of 307 vaccine-specific clones were mono-reactive for SARS-CoV-2 spike.

The treatment: roughly 10-day PBMC culture with coronavirus spike peptide pools or control peptides (ViraFEST assay). Researchers used the Oncomine TCR Beta short-read assay to sequence DNA from cultured CD4+ T cells. The genomic DNA was obtained from cultured CD4+ T cells by extraction with the QIAamp micro DNA kit. TCRdb redid the calling of the PCR reads with MiXCR, one entry per CDR3 protein. Here the sample spans about 12,000 distinct CDR3 sequences, almost 65% being singletons. The germline CDR1 and CDR2 sequences are KGHDR and SFDVKD. This CDR3 region has 15 residues. V shed 4 bases, J shed 4 bases, and the junction held 3 bases outside the gene matches. As to this clonotype: What it binds is not known.

Sequencing was performed on CD4+ T cells from blood, cultured in vitro. This clonotype was obtained from a human donor who had recovered from COVID-19. This rearrangement joins TRBV24-1 to TRBJ2-2, with 9 bases aligning to TRBD1. CDR3 in DNA: TGTGCCACCAGTGAAACAGGGGGCATCACCGGGGAGCTGTTTTTT. Translation gives CATSETGGITGELFF.